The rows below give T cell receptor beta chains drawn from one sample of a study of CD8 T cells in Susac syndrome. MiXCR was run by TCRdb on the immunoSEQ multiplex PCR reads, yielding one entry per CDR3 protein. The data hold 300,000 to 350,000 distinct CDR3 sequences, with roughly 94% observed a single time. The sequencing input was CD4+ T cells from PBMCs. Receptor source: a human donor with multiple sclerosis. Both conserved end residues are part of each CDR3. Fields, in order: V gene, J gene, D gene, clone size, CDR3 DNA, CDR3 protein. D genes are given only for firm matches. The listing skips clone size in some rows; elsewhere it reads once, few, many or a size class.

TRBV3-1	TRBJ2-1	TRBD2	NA	TGTGCCAGCAGCCCCTGGACTAGCGGGGGATCACTAAACCAGCACAATGAGCAGTTCTTC	CASSPWTSGGSLNQHNEQFF
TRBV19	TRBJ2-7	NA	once	TGTGCCACCCGGACTGCGTACGAGCAGTACTTC	CATRTAYEQYF
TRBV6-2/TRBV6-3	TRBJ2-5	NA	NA	TGTGCCAGCAGTTACTCGACGGTTGAGACCCAGTACTTC	CASSYSTVETQYF
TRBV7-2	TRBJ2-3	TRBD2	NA	TGTGCCAGCAGCTTAAGTCGTAGCGGGAGGTACACAGATACGCAGTATTTT	CASSLSRSGRYTDTQYF
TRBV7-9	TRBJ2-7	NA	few	TGTGCCAGCAGCCCCCAGCTAGCGTCCTCCTACGAGCAGTACTTC	CASSPQLASSYEQYF
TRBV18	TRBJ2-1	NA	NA	TGTGCCAGCTCGTCAAGATTAGCGGCTAGCTCCTACAATGAGCAGTTCTTC	CASSSRLAASSYNEQFF
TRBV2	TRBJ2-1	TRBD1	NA	TGTGCCAGCAGTGAATGGGGACAGTTTCCCAATGAGCAGTTCTTC	CASSEWGQFPNEQFF
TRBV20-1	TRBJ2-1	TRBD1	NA	TGCAGTGCTCACAGGGGGGCCTCCTACAATGAGCAGTTCTTC	CSAHRGASYNEQFF
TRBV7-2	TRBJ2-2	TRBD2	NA	TGTGCCAGCATGCGGGCCAGCGGGGACACCGGGGAGCTGTTTTTT	CASMRASGDTGELFF
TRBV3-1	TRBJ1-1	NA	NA	TGTGCCAGCAGCCATGGTTTCGGACAATACCCCCCTGAAGCTTTCTTT	CASSHGFGQYPPEAFF
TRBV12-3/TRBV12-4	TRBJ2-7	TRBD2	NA	TGTGCCAGCACCAATAGCGGGAGGGAATACGAGCAGTACTTC	CASTNSGREYEQYF
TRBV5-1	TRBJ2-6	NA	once	TGCGCCAGCAGTAAGCCCCAGGAGACCAACGTCCTGACTTTC	CASSKPQETNVLTF
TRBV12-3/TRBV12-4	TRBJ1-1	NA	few	TGTGCCAGCAGTTCAAGCAGGGGCAACACTGAAGCTTTCTTT	CASSSSRGNTEAFF
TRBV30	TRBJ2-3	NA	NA	TGTGCCTGGAGTGTATCAGAGAGCACAGATACGCAGTATTTT	CAWSVSESTDTQYF
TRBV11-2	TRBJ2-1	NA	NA	TGTGCCAGCAGCTTAGGGGGGCCGGGAGGAGTCTACAATGAGCAGTTCTTC	CASSLGGPGGVYNEQFF
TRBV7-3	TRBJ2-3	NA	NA	TGTGCCAGCAGCTCATACCGACCAGAAGATACGCAGTATTTT	CASSSYRPEDTQYF
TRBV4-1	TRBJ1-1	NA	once	TGCGCCAGCAGCCAAGGACGGGGACATAAGGTCGGAGCTTTCTTT	CASSQGRGHKVGAFF
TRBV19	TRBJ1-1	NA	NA	TGTGCCAGTAGTTTAAGAAAGATGAACACTGAAGCTTTCTTT	CASSLRKMNTEAFF
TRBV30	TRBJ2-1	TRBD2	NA	TGTGCCTGGAGTGCCCCTCTAGCGGGGGGGCCTCGGAGCTTCAATGAGCAGTTCTTC	CAWSAPLAGGPRSFNEQFF
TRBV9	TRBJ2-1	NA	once	TGTGCCAGCAGCGTAGCCGGCTCCTACAATGAGCAGTTCTTC	CASSVAGSYNEQFF
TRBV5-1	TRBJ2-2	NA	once	TGCGCCAGCAGCTTTACGGACAGTAACACCGGGGAGCTGTTTTTT	CASSFTDSNTGELFF
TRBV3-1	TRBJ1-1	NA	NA	TGTGCCAGCAGCCGCAGGACCTCAGGATCGCCTGAAGCTTTCTTT	CASSRRTSGSPEAFF
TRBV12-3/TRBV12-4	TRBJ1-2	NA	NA	TGTGCCAGCAGCCCCTGGCGAGTTTCTGGCTACACCTTC	CASSPWRVSGYTF